This TCR beta chain was found in a study of T cell responses to AZD1222 COVID-19 vaccine. Assay: immunoSEQ multiplex PCR; the TCRdb copy retains only in-frame clones and omits some. The sample shows 40,000 or so clones, over 70% of them seen only once. Source: peripheral blood, taken 28 days after the second AZD1222 dose. This sequence was found in an adult who received the AZD1222 COVID-19 vaccine.

The CDR3 protein is CASSLSLSRDNSNQPQHF. Here the CDR3 DNA reads TGTGCCAGCAGTTTATCTTTATCGAGGGACAATAGCAATCAGCCCCAGCATTTT. The chain recombines TRBV27 with TRBJ1-5, with TRBD1 as a possible D gene (6 bases). This CDR3 spans 18 amino acids. Per the germline V gene, CDR1 is MNHEY and CDR2 is SMNVEV (reference sequence). V lost 0 bases to trimming and J lost 0 bases, with 15 bases between them.